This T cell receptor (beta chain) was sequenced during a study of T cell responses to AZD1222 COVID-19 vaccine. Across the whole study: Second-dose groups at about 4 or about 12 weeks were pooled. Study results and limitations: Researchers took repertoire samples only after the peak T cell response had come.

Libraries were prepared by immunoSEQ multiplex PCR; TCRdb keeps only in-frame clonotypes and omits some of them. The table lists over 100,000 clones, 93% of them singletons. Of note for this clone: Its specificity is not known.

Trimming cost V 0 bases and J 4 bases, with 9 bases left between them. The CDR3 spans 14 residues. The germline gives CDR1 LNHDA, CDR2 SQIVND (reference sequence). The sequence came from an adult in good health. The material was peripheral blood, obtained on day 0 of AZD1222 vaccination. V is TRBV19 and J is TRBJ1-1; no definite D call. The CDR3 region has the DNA TGTGCCAGTAGTATAGATCTATGGGCCACTGAAGCTTTCTTT. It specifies CASSIDLWATEAFF.